This T cell receptor (beta chain) was recorded in a study of blood T cell repertoires in COVID-19. Looked up from germline, CDR1 is MNHEY and CDR2 is SMNVEV (reference sequence). The CDR3 runs to 16 residues. V was pared by 4 bases and J by 5 bases, with 20 bases between. Measured with immunoSEQ multiplex PCR; TCRdb has only the in-frame clones, and not every one. This table has roughly 310,000 clones, around nine tenths appearing once. The recovered donors of Cohort 3 showed two negative PCRs, clearance, or symptom resolution. The sequenced sample consisted of PBMCs or T cells enriched from blood (not recorded which). This TCR was sampled from a man in his 60s who had recovered from COVID-19. The chain recombines TRBV27 with TRBJ1-2; D may be TRBD1 (6 bases). The CDR3 region has the DNA TGTGCCAGCAGTTCAGTCAGGACAGATCCACCGTATGGCTACACCTTC. It translates to CASSSVRTDPPYGYTF.